The sequence of this TCR beta chain was determined in a study of blood T cell repertoires in COVID-19. Germline CDR1 and CDR2: KGHSH and LQKENI. V gave up 2 bases and J gave up 6 bases, with 8 bases separating them. The CDR3 sequence is 12 residues long. Per the study methods: Estimated nucleated cell counts came from reference gene primer amplification. TCRdb's table, derived via immunoSEQ multiplex PCR, lists solely in-frame clones and lacks some. That table is the source of V, J and clone size, and D and trimming were worked out from the DNA. Of approximately 140,000 clones in the sample, approximately 86% are singletons; the top ten hold about 3.5%.

This chain uses TRBV18 with TRBJ2-7; D ambiguous. The sample was peripheral blood. The clonotype was recovered from a man between 65 and 79 years old with acute or convalescent COVID-19. The CDR3 region is CASSPNRFEQYF. The CDR3 bases are TGTGCCAGCTCACCAAACAGATTCGAGCAGTACTTC.